The 30 T cell receptor beta chains listed next were all sequenced from one sample in a study of blood T cell repertoires in COVID-19. TCRdb's table, derived via immunoSEQ multiplex PCR, lists solely in-frame clones and lacks some. The table shows about 160,000 clones, with over 85% occurring only once. Sequenced: peripheral blood. All receptors derive from a woman in her fifties or sixties with acute or convalescent COVID-19.

This rearrangement joins TRBV3-1 (or the pseudogene TRBV3-2) to TRBJ1-2; D is uncertain. The CDR3 is 13 residues long. Trimming took 1 base from V and 8 from J, leaving 11 bases between them. Germline V gene lookup returns CDR1 LGHDT and CDR2 YNNKEL (reference sequence). In DNA form, the CDR3 reads TGTGCCAGCAGCCAAGCGGGGATCGACGGCTACACCTTC. Translation: CASSQAGIDGYTF.

This chain connects TRBV5-4 to TRBJ2-1; TRBD1 matches 7 bases. Looked up from germline, CDR1 is SGHNT and CDR2 is YYREEE (reference sequence). The trim removed 2 bases at V and 5 bases at J, leaving 7 bases unmatched. The CDR3 has 15 amino acids. CDR3 coding DNA: TGTGCCAGCAGCTTAGGGACAGACAAACACAATGAGCAGTTCTTC. Its protein is CASSLGTDKHNEQFF.

The chain links TRBV21-1 to TRBJ2-7; TRBD1, the D gene given by the table, was not confirmed from the DNA. TRBV21-1 is termed a pseudogene. The CDR3 is 15 residues long. CDR3 coding DNA: TGTGCCAGCAGCAAAGTACAGGTAAGTTCTTACGAGCAGTACTTC. Its protein product is CASSKVQVSSYEQYF.

The V call is TRBV12-3 or TRBV12-4, the J call TRBJ1-3; no clear D gene. The CDR3 length is 13 residues. V was clipped by 3 bases and J by 3 bases, with 6 bases between them. The CDR3 bases are TGTGCCAGCAGTTTGTCCGGTGGAAACACCATATATTTT. Translating it yields CASSLSGGNTIYF.

V gene TRBV7-2 combines with J gene TRBJ2-5; 12 bases agree with TRBD1. V shed 4 bases, J shed 5 bases, and the junction held 5 bases outside the gene matches. This CDR3 region has 15 residues. Germline V gene lookup returns CDR1 SGHTA and CDR2 FQGNSA. CDR3 in DNA: TGTGCCAGCAGCTCAGGGACAGGGGGCCGGGAGACCCAGTACTTC. This translates into CASSSGTGGRETQYF.

This chain links TRBV7-9 with TRBJ2-1; D is perhaps TRBD2 (5 bases). The CDR3 runs 10 residues. Trimming shortened V by 4 bases and J by 13 bases, and 8 bases separated the two germline ends. From germline, CDR1 is SEHNR and CDR2 FQNEAQ (reference sequence). The CDR3 DNA follows: TGTGCCAGCAGCTACGGGGAACAGTTCTTC. Its translation is CASSYGEQFF.

This rearrangement joins TRBV18 to TRBJ2-3, with 9 bases matching TRBD2. The germline V gene encodes CDR1 KGHSH and CDR2 LQKENI. The CDR3 sequence is 19 residues long. V lost 2 bases, J lost 2 bases, and 14 bases stayed unmatched. The CDR3 DNA sequence: TGTGCCAGCTCACCAATGTCCCAGCCGCTAGCGGGGAACACAGATACGCAGTATTTT. It specifies CASSPMSQPLAGNTDTQYF. Filled out from reference TRBV18 and TRBJ2-3, the complete variable domain reads NAGVMQNPRHLVRRRGQEARLRCSPMKGHSHVYWYRQLPEEGLKFMVYLQKENIIDESGMPKERFSAEFPKEGPSILRIQQVVRGDSAAYFCASSPMSQPLAGNTDTQYFGPGTRLTVL.

The count of this clone is one. V and J are TRBV6-6 and TRBJ2-3, with 9 bases lining up with TRBD2. There are 15 residues in the CDR3. V trimming: 6 bases; J trimming: 3 bases; junction bases outside the gene matches: 7. Germline V CDR1 and CDR2: MNHNY, SVGAGI (reference sequence). CDR3 sequence reads: CASRPLAGPTDTQYF. Here the CDR3 DNA reads TGTGCCAGCAGACCTCTAGCGGGGCCAACAGATACGCAGTATTTT.

The chain combines TRBV12-3 or TRBV12-4 with TRBJ2-7; D remains unclear. This CDR3 is 11 amino acids long. Trimming cost V 6 bases and J 3 bases, with 6 bases left between them. CDR3 sequence (DNA): TGTGCCAGCAGCCCCGGCTACGAGCAGTACTTC. Its protein is CASSPGYEQYF.

J is TRBJ2-7 and V is TRBV4-2, with 10 bases fitting TRBD2. Germline loops: CDR1 LGHNA, CDR2 YNFKEQ. V shed 3 bases and J 4 bases; nucleotides not matched to a gene: 6. The CDR3 contains 15 residues. The CDR3 is CASSQGTSELYEQYF. In DNA form, the CDR3 reads TGTGCCAGCAGCCAGGGGACTAGCGAACTTTACGAGCAGTACTTC.

V is TRBV5-1 and J is TRBJ1-2, with D perhaps TRBD1 (6 bases). Germline-derived CDR1 and CDR2 are SGHRS and YFSETQ. The CDR3 runs 15 residues. The V gene lost 4 bases and the J gene lost 4 bases, with 17 bases spanning the gap. In DNA form, the CDR3 reads TGCGCCAGCAGCCCGTCCGAGGACAGAGTCTATGGCTACACCTTC. Protein sequence: CASSPSEDRVYGYTF.

The V and J genes are TRBV15 and TRBJ2-3, with D possibly matching TRBD2 (5 bases). The germline V gene has CDR1 LNHNV and CDR2 YYDKDF (reference sequence). Deletions cut 0 bases from V and 0 bases from J, with 10 bases between. CDR3 length: 16 amino acids. The CDR3, as DNA: TGTGCCACCAGCAGAGACCGGAGGATTAGCACAGATACGCAGTATTTT. Translation: CATSRDRRISTDTQYF.

J is TRBJ1-5 and V is TRBV6-5; the D gene is possibly TRBD1 (6 bases). Germline V gene sequence: CDR1 MNHEY, CDR2 SVGAGI. The V and J ends lost 6 bases and 0 bases respectively, with 12 bases between them. This CDR3 contains 15 residues. The CDR3 spells CASSTRGYSNQPQHF. In DNA form, the CDR3 reads TGTGCCAGCAGCACCAGGGGATATAGCAATCAGCCCCAGCATTTT.

V is TRBV10-1 and J is TRBJ1-4; possible D gene TRBD1, 6 bases. The germline V gene encodes CDR1 WNHNN and CDR2 SYGVQD (reference sequence). V was shortened by 5 bases and J by 8 bases, with 12 bases between the two germline ends. CDR3 size: 13 residues. Here the CDR3 DNA reads TGCGCCAGCAGTACAGGGAACGAAGAAAAACTGTTTTTT. Its translation is CASSTGNEEKLFF.

The rearrangement uses TRBV3-1 (or the pseudogene TRBV3-2) and TRBJ1-6; D ambiguous. The length of the CDR3 is 14 residues. Germline V CDR1 and CDR2: LGHDT, YNNKEL (reference sequence). Trimming removed 1 base from V and 8 bases from J, with 9 bases in between. In nucleotides, the CDR3 is TGTGCCAGCAGCCAAGGAGTACGGGATTCACCCCTCCACTTT. It translates to CASSQGVRDSPLHF.

This clone appeared a single time. An end of the junction differs from the germline gene, which may be a read error. The J gene is TRBJ2-2, the V gene TRBV12-5; D uncertain. Germline-derived CDR1 and CDR2 are LGHNT and FRNRAP. This CDR3 is built from 12 residues. CDR3 loop: CASSLAPGELFF. Here the CDR3 DNA reads TGTGCTAGTAGTTTAGCCCCCGGGGAGCTGTTTTTT.

The rearrangement uses TRBV3-1 (or the pseudogene TRBV3-2) and TRBJ2-7; 10 positions match TRBD2. This CDR3 is built from 16 residues. Per the germline V gene, CDR1 is LGHDT and CDR2 is YNNKEL (reference sequence). V trimming: 2 bases; J trimming: 3 bases; junction bases outside the gene matches: 7. CDR3 protein: CASSQPSGSKIYEQYF. Here the CDR3 DNA reads TGTGCCAGCAGCCAACCTAGCGGGAGTAAAATCTACGAGCAGTACTTC.

The rearrangement links TRBV27 to TRBJ1-1; TRBD1 might be the D (5 bases). The CDR3 totals 14 residues. Germline-derived CDR1 and CDR2 are MNHEY and SMNVEV (reference sequence). The V end was cut by 7 bases, the J end by 1 base, with 13 bases between. The CDR3: CASNRQGPNTEAFF. In DNA, the CDR3 is TGTGCCAGCAACCGTCAGGGTCCGAACACTGAAGCTTTCTTT.

The chain recombines TRBV5-1 with TRBJ1-3; 8 bases align to TRBD1. Trimming removed 0 bases from V and 2 bases from J; junction bases left unmatched: 4. This CDR3 has 16 amino acids. Germline V gives CDR1 SGHRS, CDR2 YFSETQ. The CDR3 nucleotides are TGCGCCAGCAGCTTGGTGGTACAGGGGGCTGGAAACACCATATATTTT. Translating gives CASSLVVQGAGNTIYF.

The chain employs TRBV24-1 and TRBJ1-5; 9 bases agree with TRBD1. V lost 4 bases, J lost 0 bases, and 12 bases stayed unmatched. The CDR3 totals 19 residues. CDR1 and CDR2 from the germline V gene are KGHDR and SFDVKD. The CDR3 coding sequence is TGTGCCACCAGTGACACACCGGGACAGGGAGCTTATAGCAATCAGCCCCAGCATTTT. Its translation is CATSDTPGQGAYSNQPQHF.

This clone was seen once. The chain carries TRBV12-3 or TRBV12-4 and TRBJ1-1; D is unclear. The germline V and J ends were trimmed by 8 bases and 4 bases, with 14 bases remaining between them. The CDR3 is 13 amino acids. As DNA, the CDR3 is TGTGCCAGCTCCAAGATCCGGAGCACTGAAGCTTTCTTT. This translates into CASSKIRSTEAFF.

The gene calls are TRBV28 and TRBJ1-1; D call uncertain. V gave up 4 bases and J gave up 10 bases, with 13 bases separating them. Looked up from germline, CDR1 is MDHEN and CDR2 is SYDVKM. This CDR3 has 12 residues. The CDR3: CASSSWSRGAFF. The CDR3 DNA reads as TGTGCCAGCAGTTCGTGGTCTCGGGGAGCTTTCTTT.

The rearrangement uses TRBV7-2 and TRBJ1-4, with D perhaps matching TRBD1 (5 bases). V was cut by 2 bases and J by 7 bases, with 14 bases left in between. Per germline, CDR1 SGHTA and CDR2 FQGNSA. This CDR3 is built from 15 residues. CDR3 sequence (DNA): TGTGCCAGCAGCTTATCCGGGACTGTGGGTGAAAAACTGTTTTTT. Translation: CASSLSGTVGEKLFF.

The gene calls are TRBV14 and TRBJ2-7; D is possibly TRBD1 (6 bases). The CDR3 consists of 15 residues. Trimming stripped 0 bases from V and 5 bases from J, with 14 bases between. Germline assignment: CDR1 SGHDN and CDR2 FVKESK. The CDR3 DNA is TGTGCCAGCAGCCAAGATGACAGGACGATTCACGAGCAGTACTTC. Residues: CASSQDDRTIHEQYF.

The CDR3 loop reads CATSDTRSFAGELFF. CDR3 in DNA: TGTGCCACCAGTGATACACGGAGTTTCGCCGGGGAGCTGTTTTTT. The V and J genes are TRBV24-1 and TRBJ2-2; D is unresolved. Trimming took off 3 bases at V and 6 bases at J, with 13 bases between the two ends. Germline assignment: CDR1 KGHDR and CDR2 SFDVKD. This CDR3 is 15 amino acids long.

The genes are TRBV19 and TRBJ1-5; D is perhaps TRBD1 (5 bases). Trimming left V 5 bases short and J 5 bases short, with 19 bases between. The CDR3 loop spans 16 amino acids. The germline V gene encodes CDR1 LNHDA and CDR2 SQIVND (reference sequence). In DNA form, the CDR3 reads TGTGCCAGTAGTGGGGCAGCGGGCAGGCGCGATCAGCCCCAGCATTTT. Translating gives CASSGAAGRRDQPQHF.

The chain carries TRBV15 and TRBJ1-5, with a tentative D call TRBD1 (6 bases). The V gene lost 8 bases and the J gene lost 3 bases, with 11 bases spanning the gap. The CDR3 runs to 13 residues. Germline V gives CDR1 LNHNV, CDR2 YYDKDF (reference sequence). CDR3 bases: TGTGCCACCTCAAGACAGGTCAATCAGCCCCAGCATTTT. The encoded protein is CATSRQVNQPQHF.

This sequence joins TRBV28 and TRBJ2-7, with 12 positions matching TRBD2. Germline V gene lookup returns CDR1 MDHEN and CDR2 SYDVKM. V was clipped by 2 bases and J by 2 bases; unmatched bases: 10. This CDR3 has 18 amino acids. CDR3: CASSLKGRGLAGTYEQYF. Written as DNA, the CDR3 is TGTGCCAGCAGTTTAAAGGGGAGAGGACTAGCGGGAACCTACGAGCAGTACTTC.

The chain links TRBV27 to TRBJ1-5; no reliable D call. V lost 5 bases, J lost 6 bases, and 11 bases lay in between. Germline CDR1 reads MNHEY; CDR2 reads SMNVEV (reference sequence). The CDR3 runs to 13 residues. The CDR3 region is CASSQRGSQPQHF. CDR3 DNA sequence: TGTGCCAGCAGTCAGAGAGGGAGTCAGCCCCAGCATTTT.

The DNA of the CDR3 is TGTGCCAGCAGCTTTCAGGTGGGTCAGTCCGGATATAACACTGAAGCTTTCTTT. Its translation is CASSFQVGQSGYNTEAFF. The chain carries TRBV7-2 and TRBJ1-1; D is uncertain. Trimming removed 3 bases from V and 2 bases from J, with 22 bases in between. Germline CDR1 SGHTA, CDR2 FQGNSA. The CDR3 has 18 residues.